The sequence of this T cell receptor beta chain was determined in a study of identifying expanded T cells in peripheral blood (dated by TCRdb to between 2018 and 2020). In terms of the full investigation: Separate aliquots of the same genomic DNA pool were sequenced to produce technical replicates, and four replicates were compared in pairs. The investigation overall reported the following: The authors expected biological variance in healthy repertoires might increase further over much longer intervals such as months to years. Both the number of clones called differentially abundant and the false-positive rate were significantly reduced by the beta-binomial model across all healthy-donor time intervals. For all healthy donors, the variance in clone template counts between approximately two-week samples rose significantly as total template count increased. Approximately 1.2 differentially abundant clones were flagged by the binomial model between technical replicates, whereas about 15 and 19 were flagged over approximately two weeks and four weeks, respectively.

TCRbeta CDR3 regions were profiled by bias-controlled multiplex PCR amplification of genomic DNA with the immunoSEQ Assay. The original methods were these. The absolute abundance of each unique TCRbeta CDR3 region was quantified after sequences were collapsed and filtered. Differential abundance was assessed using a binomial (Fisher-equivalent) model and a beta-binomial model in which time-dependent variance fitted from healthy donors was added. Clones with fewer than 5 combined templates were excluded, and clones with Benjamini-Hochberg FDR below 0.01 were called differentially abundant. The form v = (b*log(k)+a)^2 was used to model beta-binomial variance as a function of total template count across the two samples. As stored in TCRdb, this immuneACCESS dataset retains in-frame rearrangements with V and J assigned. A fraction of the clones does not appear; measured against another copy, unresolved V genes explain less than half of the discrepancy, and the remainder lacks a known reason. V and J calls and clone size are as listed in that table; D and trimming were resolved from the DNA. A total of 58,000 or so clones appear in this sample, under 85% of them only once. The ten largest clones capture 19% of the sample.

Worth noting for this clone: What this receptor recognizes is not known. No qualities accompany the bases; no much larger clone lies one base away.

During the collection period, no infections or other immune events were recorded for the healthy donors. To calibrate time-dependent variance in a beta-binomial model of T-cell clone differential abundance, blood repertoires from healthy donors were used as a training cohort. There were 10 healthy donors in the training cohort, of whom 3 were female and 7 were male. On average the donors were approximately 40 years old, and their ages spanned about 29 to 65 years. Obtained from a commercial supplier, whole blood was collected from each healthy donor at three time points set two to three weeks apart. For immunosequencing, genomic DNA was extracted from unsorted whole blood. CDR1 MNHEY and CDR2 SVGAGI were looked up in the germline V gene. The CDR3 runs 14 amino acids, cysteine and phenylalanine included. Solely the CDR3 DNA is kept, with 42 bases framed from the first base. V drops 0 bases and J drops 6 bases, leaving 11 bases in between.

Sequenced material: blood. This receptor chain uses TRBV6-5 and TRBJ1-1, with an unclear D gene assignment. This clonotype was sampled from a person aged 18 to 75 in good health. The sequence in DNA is TGTGCCAGCAGTTACTCATCGGGTCCGGCTGAAGCTTTCTTT. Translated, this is CASSYSSGPAEAFF.